The T cell receptor (beta chain) described here comes from a study of cytomegalovirus exposure and HLA in healthy donors. PCR used 60 Vbeta primers and 13 Jbeta primers. Profiling relied on immunoSEQ multiplex PCR, and the TCRdb table lists in-frame clones only, not all of them. The sample holds 150,000 to 200,000 clones, 87% seen once. The V gene lost 3 bases and the J gene lost 3 bases, with 11 bases spanning the gap. This CDR3 contains 13 residues. CDR1 is SQVTM and CDR2 is ANQGSEA in the germline V gene. This clone turned up a few times. The source material was PBMCs. The chain recombines TRBV29-1 with TRBJ1-1, with TRBD1 as a possible D gene (6 bases). This clonotype originated in a woman in her 30s in good health and CMV-seronegative. CDR3 bases: TGCAGCGTTGATAGGGGGAGGGACACTGAAGCTTTCTTT. Protein product: CSVDRGRDTEAFF.